The clone carrying this TCR beta chain has more than one count but fewer than ten. The CDR3 sequence is 15 residues long. The germline gives CDR1 LNHDA, CDR2 SQIVND (reference sequence). V shed 3 bases and J shed 0 bases, with 9 bases lying between them. This sample stems from a study of T cells in Graves' hyperthyroidism and ophthalmopathy. Study in general: At the time of initial diagnosis and before any treatment, peripheral blood was collected.

The authors deemed Graves' hyperthyroidism stable absent ophthalmopathy progression within 18 months. The study left out patients who had uncontrolled infection, other autoimmune disease, pregnancy or lactation. Used for diagnoses were clinical symptoms, serum thyroxine and TRAb, thyroid ultrasound and orbital computed tomography. Amplification targeted TCR beta CDR3 regions from RNA transcripts. Primed by the HTBI set, a first-round RT-PCR was run on the TCR CDR3. TCRdb passed the multiplex PCR reads through MiXCR, listing each CDR3 protein once. This sample has approximately 710,000 distinct CDR3 sequences; 17% occur once, and the top ten carry less than 20%.

The sample consisted of blood. The TCR was taken from a man aged 45 to 65 with Graves' hyperthyroidism. J is TRBJ2-1 and V is TRBV19; D perhaps matches TRBD2 (5 bases). The CDR3 nucleotides are TGTGCCAGTAGTATGGTTGGGAGCTCCTACAATGAGCAGTTCTTC. It specifies CASSMVGSSYNEQFF.